The clone carrying this T cell receptor (beta chain) was observed at least ten times. Time point defined: newly diagnosed GD, antithyroid drugs for less than 3 months. TCR sequences were obtained from RNA taken from PBMCs. This entry is derived from a study of regulatory T cells in long-lasting Graves disease. HTBI primers from iRepertoire and Arm-PCR of CDR3 regions yielded the TCR beta libraries. MiXCR, applied by TCRdb to the multiplex PCR reads, yields one record per CDR3 protein. Of 380,000 or so distinct CDR3 sequences in the sample, about a sixth were seen once. Another study also made use of these data, one on T cells in Graves' hyperthyroidism and ophthalmopathy. From that paper: Initially, a first-round RT-PCR of the TCR CDR3 employed the HTBI primer set.

Sequenced material: peripheral blood mononuclear cells (PBMCs), taken at new diagnosis, from a patient treated with antithyroid drugs. The receptor was derived from a woman aged 18 to 35 with Graves disease.

The CDR3, as DNA: TGCGCCAGCAGCCCAATCAGGGGAAACACTGAAGCTTTCTTT. Encoded protein: CASSPIRGNTEAFF. The chain recombines TRBV5-1 with TRBJ1-1, with a weak D call TRBD1 (6 bases). Trimming shortened V by 4 bases and J by 2 bases, and 12 bases separated the two germline ends. This CDR3 comprises 14 residues. Germline V gene sequence: CDR1 SGHRS, CDR2 YFSETQ. The full variable domain, its missing parts supplied by reference TRBV5-1 and TRBJ1-1, is KAGVTQTPRYLIKTRGQQVTLSCSPISGHRSVSWYQQTPGQGLQFLFEYFSETQRNKGNFPGRFSGRQFSNSRSEMNVSTLELGDSALYLCASSPIRGNTEAFFGQGTRLTVV.